These 8 T cell receptor beta chains share one sample of origin, sequenced in a study of cytomegalovirus exposure and HLA in healthy donors. Primers for the PCR totalled 60 Vbeta and 13 Jbeta. Libraries were prepared by immunoSEQ multiplex PCR; TCRdb keeps only in-frame clonotypes and omits some of them. The profile shows about 80,000 clones, around 60% of them singletons. The sequenced sample was PBMCs. All receptors come from a male donor in good health and CMV-seropositive.

The chain carries TRBV2 and TRBJ1-3; tentatively, D is TRBD1 (6 bases). V dropped 3 bases and J dropped 4 bases, with 13 bases sitting between them. The CDR3 spans 15 residues. Germline loops: CDR1 SNHLY, CDR2 FYNNEI. The CDR3 sequence: CASSDQGLEGNTIYF. CDR3 coding DNA: TGTGCCAGCAGTGATCAGGGGCTGGAGGGAAACACCATATATTTT.

This chain links TRBV28 with TRBJ2-7, with 9 bases lining up with TRBD1. This CDR3 has 14 residues. From germline, CDR1 is MDHEN and CDR2 SYDVKM. Trimming took 8 bases from V and 3 from J; bases not matched to a gene: 8. In DNA form, the CDR3 reads TGTGCCAGCCGTAGGGGACAGGGAATCTACGAGCAGTACTTC. Translating it yields CASRRGQGIYEQYF. Combining the CDR3 with reference TRBV28 and TRBJ2-7 gives the whole variable domain DVKVTQSSRYLVKRTGEKVFLECVQDMDHENMFWYRQDPGLGLRLIYFSYDVKMKEKGDIPEGYSVSREKKERFSLILESASTNQTSMYLCASRRGQGIYEQYFGPGTRLTVT.

The rearrangement uses TRBV6-5 and TRBJ1-2, with 9 nucleotides matching TRBD1. The ends lost 6 bases at V and 9 bases at J; junction bases unmatched: 14. Germline V gene sequence: CDR1 MNHEY, CDR2 SVGAGI. The CDR3 runs 15 residues. CDR3 nucleotide sequence: TGTGCCAGCAGAGAACAGGGGGCGCCAAGAGGGAGCTACACCTTC. Translated: CASREQGAPRGSYTF.

J is TRBJ1-1 and V is TRBV4-3; D might be TRBD1 (5 bases). The germline V gene has CDR1 LGHNA and CDR2 YSLEER. This CDR3 is 16 amino acids long. The V end was cut by 1 base, the J end by 2 bases, with 14 bases between. CDR3 DNA sequence: TGCGCCAGCAGCCAAGTACCAGGGCCCCCTAACACTGAAGCTTTCTTT. Protein product: CASSQVPGPPNTEAFF.

This clone is labeled medium-sized. CDR3 in amino acids: CASSPDIYGYTF. CDR3 DNA: TGTGCCAGCAGTCCCGACATCTATGGCTACACCTTC. V and J are TRBV28 and TRBJ1-2; D ambiguous. Germline V gene data show CDR1 as MDHEN and CDR2 as SYDVKM. The CDR3 extends over 12 amino acids. V was shortened by 5 bases and J by 4 bases, with 8 bases between the two germline ends.

The rearrangement links TRBV4-1 to TRBJ2-1, with D tentatively TRBD1 (5 bases). Per germline, CDR1 MGHRA and CDR2 YSYEKL. The CDR3 is 15 residues long. V lost 1 base to trimming and J lost 4 bases, with 11 bases between them. The CDR3 sequence is CASSQVRVPYNEQFF. The CDR3 DNA reads as TGCGCCAGCAGCCAAGTCAGGGTCCCATACAATGAGCAGTTCTTC.

The V gene is TRBV4-1, the J gene TRBJ2-5; D may be TRBD2 (6 bases). V was shortened by 1 base and J by 4 bases, with 16 bases between the two germline ends. Germline V lookup: CDR1 MGHRA, CDR2 YSYEKL. The CDR3 sequence is 16 residues long. The CDR3 nucleotides read TGCGCCAGCAGCCAAGGAAACCCTTGGCGGGGAGAGACCCAGTACTTC. This encodes CASSQGNPWRGETQYF.

This clone has only one observation. The CDR3 bases are TGTGCCAGCAGTTTTCTGACTAACACTGAAGCTTTCTTT. It yields the protein CASSFLTNTEAFF. V usage is TRBV27 and J usage is TRBJ1-1, with D uncertain. Germline V lookup: CDR1 MNHEY, CDR2 SMNVEV (reference sequence). V lost 3 bases and J lost 2, with 7 bases in between. The CDR3 is 13 residues long.